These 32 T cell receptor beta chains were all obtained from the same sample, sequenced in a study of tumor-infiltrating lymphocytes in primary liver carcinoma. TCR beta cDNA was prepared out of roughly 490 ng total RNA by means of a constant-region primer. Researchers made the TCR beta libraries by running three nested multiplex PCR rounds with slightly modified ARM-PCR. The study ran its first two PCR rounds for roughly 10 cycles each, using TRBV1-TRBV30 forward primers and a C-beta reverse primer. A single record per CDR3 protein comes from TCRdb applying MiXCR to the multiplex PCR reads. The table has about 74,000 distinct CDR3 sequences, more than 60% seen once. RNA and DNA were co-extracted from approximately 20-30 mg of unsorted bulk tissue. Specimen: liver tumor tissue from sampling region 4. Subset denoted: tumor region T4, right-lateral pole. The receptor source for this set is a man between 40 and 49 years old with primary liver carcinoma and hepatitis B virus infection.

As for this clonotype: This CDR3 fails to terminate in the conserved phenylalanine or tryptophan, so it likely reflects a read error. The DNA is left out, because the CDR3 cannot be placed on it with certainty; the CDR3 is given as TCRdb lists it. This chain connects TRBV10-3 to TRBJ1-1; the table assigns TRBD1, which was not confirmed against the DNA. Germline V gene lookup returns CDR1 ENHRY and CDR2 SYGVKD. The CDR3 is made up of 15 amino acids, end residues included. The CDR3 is CAISEPGQMNTEAYL.

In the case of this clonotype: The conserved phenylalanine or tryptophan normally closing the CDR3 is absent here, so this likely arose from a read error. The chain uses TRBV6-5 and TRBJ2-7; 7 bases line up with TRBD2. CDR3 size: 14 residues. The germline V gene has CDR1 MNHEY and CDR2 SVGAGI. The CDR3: CASSSGTRGDEQYY. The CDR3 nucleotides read TGCGCCAGCAGTTCCGGGACTCGGGGGGACGAGCAGTACTAC.

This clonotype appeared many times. The CDR3 protein is CASSPSGRVNEQYF. The CDR3 nucleotides read TGTGCCAGCAGTCCCTCTGGTCGTGTTAACGAGCAGTACTTC. This sequence joins TRBV6-5 and TRBJ2-7; D call uncertain. Germline CDR1 and CDR2: MNHEY and SVGAGI. The CDR3 is 14 residues long. The germline V and J ends were trimmed by 5 bases and 5 bases, with 16 bases remaining between them.

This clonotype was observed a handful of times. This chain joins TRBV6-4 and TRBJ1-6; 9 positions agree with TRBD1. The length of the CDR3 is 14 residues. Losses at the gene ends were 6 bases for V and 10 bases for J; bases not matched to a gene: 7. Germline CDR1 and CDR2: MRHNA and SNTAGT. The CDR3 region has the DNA TGTGCCAGCAGCCCAGGACAGGGGTACTCACCCCTCCACTTT. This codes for CASSPGQGYSPLHF.

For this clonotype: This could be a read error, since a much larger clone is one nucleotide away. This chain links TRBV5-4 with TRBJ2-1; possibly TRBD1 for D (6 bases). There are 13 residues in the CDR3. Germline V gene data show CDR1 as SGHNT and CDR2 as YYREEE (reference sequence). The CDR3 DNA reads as TGTGCCAGCAGTTCATACCAGGGGACCGAGCAGCACTTC. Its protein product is CASSSYQGTEQHF.

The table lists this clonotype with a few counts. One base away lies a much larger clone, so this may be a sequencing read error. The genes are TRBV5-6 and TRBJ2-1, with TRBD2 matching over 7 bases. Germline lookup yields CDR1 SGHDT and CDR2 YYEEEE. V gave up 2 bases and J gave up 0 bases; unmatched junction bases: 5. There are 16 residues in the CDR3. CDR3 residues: CASSLERDISYNEQFF. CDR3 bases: TGTGCCAGCAGCTTAGAGCGGGATATCTCCTACAATGAGCAGTTCTTC.

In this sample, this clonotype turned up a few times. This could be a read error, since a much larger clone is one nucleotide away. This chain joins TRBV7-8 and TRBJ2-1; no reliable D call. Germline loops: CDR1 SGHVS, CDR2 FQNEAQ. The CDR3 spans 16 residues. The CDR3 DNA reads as TGTGCCAGCAGCTTAACTGGTCTGAGCTCCTACAATGAGCGGTTCTTC. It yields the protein CASSLTGLSSYNERFF.

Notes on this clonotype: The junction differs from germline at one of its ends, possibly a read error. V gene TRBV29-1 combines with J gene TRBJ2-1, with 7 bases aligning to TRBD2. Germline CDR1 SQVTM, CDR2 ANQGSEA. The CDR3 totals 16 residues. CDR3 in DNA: TGCAGCGTCACCCCCGGGACTGGCGGGAGAACACGAGTCCCGCTCTTC. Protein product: CSVTPGTGGRTRVPLF.

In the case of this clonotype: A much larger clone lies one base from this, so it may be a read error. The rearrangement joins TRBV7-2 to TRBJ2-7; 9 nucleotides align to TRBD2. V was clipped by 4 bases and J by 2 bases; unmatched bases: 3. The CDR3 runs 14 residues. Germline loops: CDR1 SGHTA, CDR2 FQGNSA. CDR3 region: CASSWTSETYEQYF. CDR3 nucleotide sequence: TGTGCCAGCAGCTGGACTAGCGAGACCTACGAGCAGTACTTC.

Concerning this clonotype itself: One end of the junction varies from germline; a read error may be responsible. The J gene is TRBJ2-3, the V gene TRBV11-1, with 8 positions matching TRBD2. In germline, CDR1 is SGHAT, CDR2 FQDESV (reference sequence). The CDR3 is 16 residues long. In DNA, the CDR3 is TGTGCCATCAGCAAGGGACTAGTGGTTAACACAGATACGCAGTATTTT. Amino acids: CAISKGLVVNTDTQYF.

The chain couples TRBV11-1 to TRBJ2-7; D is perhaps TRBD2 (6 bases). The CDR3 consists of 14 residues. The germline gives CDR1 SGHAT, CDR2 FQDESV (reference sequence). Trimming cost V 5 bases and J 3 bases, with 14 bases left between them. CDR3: CASSVFGGIYEQYF. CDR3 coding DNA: TGTGCCAGCAGCGTCTTCGGAGGGATCTACGAGCAGTACTTC.

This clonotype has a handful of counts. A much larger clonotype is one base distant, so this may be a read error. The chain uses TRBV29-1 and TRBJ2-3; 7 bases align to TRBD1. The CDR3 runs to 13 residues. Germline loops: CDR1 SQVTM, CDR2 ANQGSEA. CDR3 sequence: CGVSGQDTDTQYF. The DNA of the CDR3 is TGCGGCGTTTCTGGACAGGACACAGATACGCAGTATTTT.

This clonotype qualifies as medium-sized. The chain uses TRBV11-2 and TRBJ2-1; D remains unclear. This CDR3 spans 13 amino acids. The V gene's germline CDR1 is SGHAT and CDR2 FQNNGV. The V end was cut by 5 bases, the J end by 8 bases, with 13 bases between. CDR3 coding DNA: TGTGCCAGCAGCCCCATCCTTAGAGATGAGCAGTTCTTC. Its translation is CASSPILRDEQFF.

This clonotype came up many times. CDR3 loop: CAWSTGTSGNQPGEKLFF. The CDR3 bases are TGTGCCTGGAGTACCGGGACTAGCGGGAACCAACCGGGGGAAAAACTGTTTTTT. The rearrangement links TRBV30 to TRBJ1-4; D might be TRBD1 (5 bases). This CDR3 contains 18 residues. Germline V gene sequence: CDR1 GTSNPN, CDR2 SVGIG (reference sequence). Trimming removed 2 bases at V and 8 bases at J, with 27 bases between. The full variable domain, rest sourced from reference TRBV30 and TRBJ1-4, is SQTIHQWPATLVQPVGSPLSLECTVEGTSNPNLYWYRQAAGRGLQLLFYSVGIGQISSEVPQNLSASRPQDRQFILSSKKLLLSDSGFYLCAWSTGTSGNQPGEKLFFGSGTQLSVL.

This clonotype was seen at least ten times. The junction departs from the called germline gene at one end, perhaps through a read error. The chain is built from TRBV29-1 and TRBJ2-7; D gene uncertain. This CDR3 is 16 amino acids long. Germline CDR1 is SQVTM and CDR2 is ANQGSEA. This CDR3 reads CSAEGPSLHQSYEQYF. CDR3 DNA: TGCAGCGCTGAAGGGCCTTCTTTACACCAATCCTACGAGCAGTACTTC.

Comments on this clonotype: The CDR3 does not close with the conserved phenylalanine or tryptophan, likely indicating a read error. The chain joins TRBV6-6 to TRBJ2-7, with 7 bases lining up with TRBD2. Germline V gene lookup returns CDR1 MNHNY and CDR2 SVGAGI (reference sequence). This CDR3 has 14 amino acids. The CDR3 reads CVSSYGEGRYEQYL. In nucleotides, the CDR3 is TGTGTCAGCAGTTACGGGGAGGGGAGATACGAGCAGTACCTC.

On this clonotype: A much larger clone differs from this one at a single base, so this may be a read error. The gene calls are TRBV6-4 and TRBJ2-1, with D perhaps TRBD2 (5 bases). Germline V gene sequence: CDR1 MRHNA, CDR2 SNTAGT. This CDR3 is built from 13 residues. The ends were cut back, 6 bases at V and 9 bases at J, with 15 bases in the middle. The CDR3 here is CASRGEGLSEQFF. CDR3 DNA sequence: TGTGCCAGCAGAGGTGAGGGCCTTAGTGAGCAGTTCTTC.

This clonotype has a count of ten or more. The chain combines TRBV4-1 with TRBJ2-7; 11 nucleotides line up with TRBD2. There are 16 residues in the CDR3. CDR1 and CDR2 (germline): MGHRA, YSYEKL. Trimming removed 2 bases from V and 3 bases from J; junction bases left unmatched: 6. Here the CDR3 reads CASSQHTSGSNYEQYF. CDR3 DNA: TGCGCCAGCAGCCAACATACTAGCGGGAGTAACTACGAGCAGTACTTC.

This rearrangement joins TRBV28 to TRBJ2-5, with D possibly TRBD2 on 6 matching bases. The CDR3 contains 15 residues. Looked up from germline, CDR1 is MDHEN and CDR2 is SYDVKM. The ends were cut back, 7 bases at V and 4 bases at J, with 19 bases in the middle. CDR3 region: CASNSLNAGPETQYF. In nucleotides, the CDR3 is TGTGCCAGCAATTCCCTAAATGCGGGACCAGAGACCCAGTACTTC.

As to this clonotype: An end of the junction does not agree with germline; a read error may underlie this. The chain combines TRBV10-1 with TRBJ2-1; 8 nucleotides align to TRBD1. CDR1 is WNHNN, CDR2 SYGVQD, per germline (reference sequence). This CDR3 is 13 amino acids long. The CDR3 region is CASSGQGYNGQFF. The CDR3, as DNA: TGTGCCAGCAGTGGACAGGGCTACAATGGGCAGTTCTTC.

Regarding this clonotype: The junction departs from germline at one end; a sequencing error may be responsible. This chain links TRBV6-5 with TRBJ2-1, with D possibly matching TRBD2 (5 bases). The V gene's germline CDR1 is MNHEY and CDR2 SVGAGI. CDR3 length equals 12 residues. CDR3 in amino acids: CTSGYVGNEQFF. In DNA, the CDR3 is TGTACCAGCGGTTACGTGGGGAATGAGCAGTTCTTC.

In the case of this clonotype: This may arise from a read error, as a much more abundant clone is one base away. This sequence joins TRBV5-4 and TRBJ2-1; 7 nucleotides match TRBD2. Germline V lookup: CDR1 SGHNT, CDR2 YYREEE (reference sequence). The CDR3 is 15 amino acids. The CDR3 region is CASSLGGGLTNGQFF. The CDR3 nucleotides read TGTGCCAGCAGCTTGGGGGGAGGGCTTACGAATGGGCAGTTCTTC.

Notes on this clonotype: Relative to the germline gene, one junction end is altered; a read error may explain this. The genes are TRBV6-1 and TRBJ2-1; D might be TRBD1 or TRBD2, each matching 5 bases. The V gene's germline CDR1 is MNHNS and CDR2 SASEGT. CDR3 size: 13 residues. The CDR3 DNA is TGTGTCAGCACCGTTACACCGATAACGGGGCAGTTTTTC. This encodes CVSTVTPITGQFF.

CDR3: CASSPLGGGINEQFF. DNA of the CDR3: TGCGCCAGCAGCCCCCTCGGGGGAGGTATAAATGAGCAGTTCTTC. The chain employs TRBV5-1 and TRBJ2-1, with D perhaps matching TRBD2 (6 bases). The CDR3 spans 15 residues. Germline CDR1 is SGHRS and CDR2 is YFSETQ. V gave up 4 bases and J gave up 7 bases, with 18 bases separating them.

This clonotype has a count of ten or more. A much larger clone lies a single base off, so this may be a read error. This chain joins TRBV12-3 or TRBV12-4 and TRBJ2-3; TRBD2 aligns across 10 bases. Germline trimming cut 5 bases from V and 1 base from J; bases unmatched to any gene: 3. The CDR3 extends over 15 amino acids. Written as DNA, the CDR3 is TGTGCCAGCAGTCCCGGGACTAGCGGCACAGATACGCAGTATTTT. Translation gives CASSPGTSGTDTQYF.

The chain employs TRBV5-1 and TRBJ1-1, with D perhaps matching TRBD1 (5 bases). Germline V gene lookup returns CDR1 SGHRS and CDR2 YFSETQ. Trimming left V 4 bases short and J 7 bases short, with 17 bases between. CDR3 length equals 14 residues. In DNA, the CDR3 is TGCGCCAGCAGCGCCTTGCAGGGTAGGGGTGAAGCTTTCTTT. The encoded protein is CASSALQGRGEAFF.

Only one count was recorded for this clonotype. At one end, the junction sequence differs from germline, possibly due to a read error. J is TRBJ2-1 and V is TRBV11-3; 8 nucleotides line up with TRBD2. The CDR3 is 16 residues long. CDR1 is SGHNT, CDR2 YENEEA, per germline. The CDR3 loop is CARSLSGTSGRGEQFF. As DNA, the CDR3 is TGTGCCAGGAGCTTATCAGGGACTAGTGGGAGAGGCGAGCAGTTCTTC.

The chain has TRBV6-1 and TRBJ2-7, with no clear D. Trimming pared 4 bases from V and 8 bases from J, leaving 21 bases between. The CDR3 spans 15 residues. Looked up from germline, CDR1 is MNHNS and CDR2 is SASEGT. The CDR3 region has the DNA TGTGCCAGCAGTGTAATGGCACACCGTGGTGACAAGCAGTACTTC. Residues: CASSVMAHRGDKQYF.

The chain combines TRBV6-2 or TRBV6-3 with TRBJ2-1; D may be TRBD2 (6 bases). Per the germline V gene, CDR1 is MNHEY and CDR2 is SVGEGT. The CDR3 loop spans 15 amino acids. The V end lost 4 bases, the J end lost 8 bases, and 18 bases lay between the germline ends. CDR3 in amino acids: CASSSLAEWYDEQFF. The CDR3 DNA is TGTGCCAGCAGTTCCTTAGCGGAGTGGTATGATGAGCAGTTCTTC.

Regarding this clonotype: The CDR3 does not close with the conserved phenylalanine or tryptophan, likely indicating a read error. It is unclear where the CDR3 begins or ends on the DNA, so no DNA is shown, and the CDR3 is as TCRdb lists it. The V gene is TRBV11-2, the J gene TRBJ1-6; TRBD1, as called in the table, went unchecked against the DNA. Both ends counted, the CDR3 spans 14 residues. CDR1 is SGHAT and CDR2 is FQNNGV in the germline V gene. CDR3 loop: CASSSQGANSPLRC.

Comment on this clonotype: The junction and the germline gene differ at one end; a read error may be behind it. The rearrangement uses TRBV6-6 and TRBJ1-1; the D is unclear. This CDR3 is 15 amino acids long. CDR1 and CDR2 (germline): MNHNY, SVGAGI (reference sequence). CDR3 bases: TGTGCCAGGAGTTACGGGTCTGCCGTCAACACTGAGGCTTTCTTT. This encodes CARSYGSAVNTEAFF.

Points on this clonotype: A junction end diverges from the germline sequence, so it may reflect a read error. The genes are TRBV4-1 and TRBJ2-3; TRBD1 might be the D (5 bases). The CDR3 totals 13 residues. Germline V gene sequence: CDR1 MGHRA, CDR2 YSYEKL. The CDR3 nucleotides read TGCGCCAGCAGCCCGTGGGGCACAGATACTCAGTATTTT. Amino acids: CASSPWGTDTQYF.